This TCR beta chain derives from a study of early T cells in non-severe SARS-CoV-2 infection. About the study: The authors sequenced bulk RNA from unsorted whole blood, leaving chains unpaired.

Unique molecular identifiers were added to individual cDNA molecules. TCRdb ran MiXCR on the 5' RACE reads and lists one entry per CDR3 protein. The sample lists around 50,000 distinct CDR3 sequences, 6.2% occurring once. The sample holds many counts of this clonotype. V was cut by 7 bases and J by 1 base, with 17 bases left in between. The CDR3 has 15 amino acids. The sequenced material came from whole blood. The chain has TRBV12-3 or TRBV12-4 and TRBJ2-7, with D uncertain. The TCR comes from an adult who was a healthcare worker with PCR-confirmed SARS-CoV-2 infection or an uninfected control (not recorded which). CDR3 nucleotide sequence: TGTGCCAGCACCCTCGATCGGGTGGGGTCCTACGAGCAGTACTTC. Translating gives CASTLDRVGSYEQYF.